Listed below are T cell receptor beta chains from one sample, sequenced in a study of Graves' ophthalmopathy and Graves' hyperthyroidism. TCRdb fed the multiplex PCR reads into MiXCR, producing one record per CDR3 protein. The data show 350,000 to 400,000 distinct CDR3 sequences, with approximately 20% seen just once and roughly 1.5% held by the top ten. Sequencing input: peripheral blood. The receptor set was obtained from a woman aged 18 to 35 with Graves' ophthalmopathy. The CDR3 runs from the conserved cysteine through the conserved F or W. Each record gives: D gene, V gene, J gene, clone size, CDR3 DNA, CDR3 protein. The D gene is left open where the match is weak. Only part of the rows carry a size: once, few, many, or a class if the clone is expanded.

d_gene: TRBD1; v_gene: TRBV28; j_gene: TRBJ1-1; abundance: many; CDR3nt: TGTGCCAGCAGCAACCTGGGACAGGGTAGGTTCGAAGCTTTCTTT; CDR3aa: CASSNLGQGRFEAFF
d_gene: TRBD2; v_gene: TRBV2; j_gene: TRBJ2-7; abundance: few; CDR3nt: TGTGCCAGCAGGGAGACGGGACTAGAGGCATACGAGCAGTACTTC; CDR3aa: CASRETGLEAYEQYF
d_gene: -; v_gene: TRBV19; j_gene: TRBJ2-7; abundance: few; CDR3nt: TGTGCCAGTAGTATGGGGGCGGACGAGCAGTACTTC; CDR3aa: CASSMGADEQYF
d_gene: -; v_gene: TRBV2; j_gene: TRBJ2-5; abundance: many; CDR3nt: TGTGCCAGCAGTGACTCGCTGACCCTATTGGGGACCCAGTACTTC; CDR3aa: CASSDSLTLLGTQYF
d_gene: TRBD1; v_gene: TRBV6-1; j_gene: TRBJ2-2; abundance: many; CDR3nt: TGTGCCAGCAGTCGGACAGGGAGGAACACCGGGGAGCTGTTTTTT; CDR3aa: CASSRTGRNTGELFF
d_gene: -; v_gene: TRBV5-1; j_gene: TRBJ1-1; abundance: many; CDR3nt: TGCGCCAGCAGCCGCAACATCCCGGCTGAAGCTTTCTTT; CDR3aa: CASSRNIPAEAFF
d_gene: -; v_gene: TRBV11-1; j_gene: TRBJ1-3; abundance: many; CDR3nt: TGTGCCAGCTTTTCTGGAAACACCATATATTTT; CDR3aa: CASFSGNTIYF
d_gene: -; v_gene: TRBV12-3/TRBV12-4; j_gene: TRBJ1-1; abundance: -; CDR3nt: TGTGCCAGCAGTTTATGGGGCAGGGACACTGAAGCTTTCTTT; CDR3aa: CASSLWGRDTEAFF
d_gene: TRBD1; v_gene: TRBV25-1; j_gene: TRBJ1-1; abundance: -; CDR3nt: TGTGCCAGCAGTGAAAGGGACAGGAACACTGAAGCTTTCTTT; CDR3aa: CASSERDRNTEAFF
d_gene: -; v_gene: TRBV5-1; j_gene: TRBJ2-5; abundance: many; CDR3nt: TGCGCCAGCAGTCAATCCGAAGAGACCCAGTACTTC; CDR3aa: CASSQSEETQYF
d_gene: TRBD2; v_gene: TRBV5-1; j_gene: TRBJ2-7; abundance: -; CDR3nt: TGCGCCAGCAGCTTGGTAGCGGGATACTACGAGCAGTACTTC; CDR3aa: CASSLVAGYYEQYF
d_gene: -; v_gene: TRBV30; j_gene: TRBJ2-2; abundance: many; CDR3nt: TGTGCCTGGAGTTTGGGTATGGCCGGGGAGCTGTTTTTT; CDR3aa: CAWSLGMAGELFF
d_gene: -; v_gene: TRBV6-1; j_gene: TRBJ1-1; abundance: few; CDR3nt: TGTGCCAGCAGTCGAGACGGAGAAGCTTTCTTT; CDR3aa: CASSRDGEAFF
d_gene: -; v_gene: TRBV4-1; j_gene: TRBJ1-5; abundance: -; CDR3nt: TGCGCCAGCAGCCAATGGGCAGTAGGCGGTCAGCCCCAGCATTTT; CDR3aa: CASSQWAVGGQPQHF
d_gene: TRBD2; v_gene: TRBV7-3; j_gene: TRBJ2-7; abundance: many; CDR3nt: TGTGCCAGCAGCTTAACCGCGGGAGTTGTCAACGAGCAGTACTTC; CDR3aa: CASSLTAGVVNEQYF
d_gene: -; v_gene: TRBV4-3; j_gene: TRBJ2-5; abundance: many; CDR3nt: TGCGCCAGCAGCCAAGACGTGGTGGCGGGTTCCCAAGAGACCCAGTACTTC; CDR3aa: CASSQDVVAGSQETQYF
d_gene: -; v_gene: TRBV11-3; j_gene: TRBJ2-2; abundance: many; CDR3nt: TGTGCCAGCAGCCGGCCGGATATCTACAGCCCCGGGGAGCTGTTTTTT; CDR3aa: CASSRPDIYSPGELFF
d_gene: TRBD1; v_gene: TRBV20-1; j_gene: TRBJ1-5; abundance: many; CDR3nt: TGCAGTGCTAGGCCCCTCGAGACAGGGCGTTATCAGCCCCAGCATTTT; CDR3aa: CSARPLETGRYQPQHF
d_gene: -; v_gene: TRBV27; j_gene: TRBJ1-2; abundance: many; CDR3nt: TGTGCCAGCAGTTCCTTAACAGGGATCTATGGCTACACCTTC; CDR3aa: CASSSLTGIYGYTF
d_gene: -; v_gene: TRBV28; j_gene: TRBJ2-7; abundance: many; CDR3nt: TGTGCCAGCAGTTTCTCCGGGGGGATCGGACTAGCGGGACAGGGGGTCGAGCAGTACTTC; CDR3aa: CASSFSGGIGLAGQGVEQYF
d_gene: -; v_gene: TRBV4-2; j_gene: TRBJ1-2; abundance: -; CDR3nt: TGTGCCAGCAGCTTGAGGGAGGTCTACTATGGCTACACCTTC; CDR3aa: CASSLREVYYGYTF
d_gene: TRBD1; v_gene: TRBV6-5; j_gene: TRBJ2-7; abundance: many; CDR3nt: TGTGCCAGCAGTTCACTAAGGGGGCGCGGATACGAGCAGTACTTC; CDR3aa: CASSSLRGRGYEQYF
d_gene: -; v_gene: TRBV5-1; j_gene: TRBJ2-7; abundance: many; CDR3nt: TGCGCCAGCAGCTGGGGGGACGGAGCCTACGAGCAGTACTTC; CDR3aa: CASSWGDGAYEQYF
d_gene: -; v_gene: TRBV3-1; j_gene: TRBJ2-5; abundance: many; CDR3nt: TGTGCCAGCACTGACGGACCAGAGACCCAGTACTTC; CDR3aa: CASTDGPETQYF
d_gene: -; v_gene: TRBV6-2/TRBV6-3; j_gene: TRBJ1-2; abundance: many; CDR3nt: TGTGCCAGCAGTTACGACCCCTATCCATCTACCTGGAACTATGGCTACACCTTC; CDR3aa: CASSYDPYPSTWNYGYTF
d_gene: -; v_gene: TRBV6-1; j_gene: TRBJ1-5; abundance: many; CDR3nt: TGTGCCAGCAGTGAAGGGCAGGGTCGAAATCAGCCCCAGCATTTT; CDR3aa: CASSEGQGRNQPQHF
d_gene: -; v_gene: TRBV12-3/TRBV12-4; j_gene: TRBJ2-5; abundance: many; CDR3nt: TGTGCCAGCAGTCGGGAATTGGCTGGGACCCAGTACTTC; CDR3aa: CASSRELAGTQYF
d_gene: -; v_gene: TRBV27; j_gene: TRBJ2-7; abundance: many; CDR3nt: TGTGCCAGCAGTCTTAGTCGGACAGTGACCTCCTACGAGCAGTACTTC; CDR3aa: CASSLSRTVTSYEQYF
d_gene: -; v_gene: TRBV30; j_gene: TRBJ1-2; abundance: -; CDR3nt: TGTGCCTGGAGGACGGTGGGAGGCTATGGCTACACCTTC; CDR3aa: CAWRTVGGYGYTF
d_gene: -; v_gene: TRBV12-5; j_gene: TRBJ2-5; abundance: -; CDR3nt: TGTGCTAGTGGTTTGTTTACGGGGGTGGTAGAGACCCAGTACTTC; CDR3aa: CASGLFTGVVETQYF
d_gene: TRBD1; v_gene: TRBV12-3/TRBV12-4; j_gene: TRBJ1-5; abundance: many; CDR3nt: TGTGCCAGCCGGACAGGGAAAAGCAATCAGCCCCAGCATTTT; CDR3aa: CASRTGKSNQPQHF
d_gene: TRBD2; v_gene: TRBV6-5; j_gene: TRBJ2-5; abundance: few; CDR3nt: TGTGCCAGCAGTTTGACTAGCGGGGACCTCCAAGAGACCCAGTACTTC; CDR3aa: CASSLTSGDLQETQYF
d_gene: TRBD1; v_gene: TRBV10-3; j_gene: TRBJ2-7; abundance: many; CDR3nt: TGTGCCATCAGTGGGACAGGGGTCGAGCAGTACTTC; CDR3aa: CAISGTGVEQYF
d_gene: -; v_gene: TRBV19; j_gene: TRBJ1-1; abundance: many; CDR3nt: TGTGCCAGTAGCCCGGACTTCATGAACACTGAAGCTTTCTTT; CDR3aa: CASSPDFMNTEAFF
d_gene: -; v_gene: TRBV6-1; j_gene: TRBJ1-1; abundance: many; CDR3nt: TGTGCCAGCAGTGTGACTGAAGCTTTCTTT; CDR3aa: CASSVTEAFF
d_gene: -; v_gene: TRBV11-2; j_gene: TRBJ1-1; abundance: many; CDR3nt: TGTGCCAGCAGCTTAGGCGCGGAGGCCACTGAAGCTTTCTTT; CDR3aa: CASSLGAEATEAFF
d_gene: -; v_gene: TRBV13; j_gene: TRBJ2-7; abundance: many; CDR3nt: TGTGCCAGCAGCTCTATCTCCTACGAGCAGTACTTC; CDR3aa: CASSSISYEQYF
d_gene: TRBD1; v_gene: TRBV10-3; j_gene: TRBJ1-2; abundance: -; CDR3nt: TGTGCCATCAGGGACAGGGCTAACTATGGCTACACCTTC; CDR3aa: CAIRDRANYGYTF
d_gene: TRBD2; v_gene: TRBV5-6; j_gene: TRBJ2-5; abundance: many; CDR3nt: TGTGCCAGCAGCCGAGCGGGGGGGCCTGAGACCCAGTACTTC; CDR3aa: CASSRAGGPETQYF
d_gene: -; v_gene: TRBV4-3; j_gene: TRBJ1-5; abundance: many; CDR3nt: TGCGCCAGCAGCCCAAGCTTGGTTCAGGGCAGCCAGCCCCAGCATTTT; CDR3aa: CASSPSLVQGSQPQHF
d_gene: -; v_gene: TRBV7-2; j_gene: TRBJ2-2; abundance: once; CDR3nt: TGTGCCAGCAGAAGCGGACAGTACACCGGGGAGCTGTTTTTT; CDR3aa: CASRSGQYTGELFF
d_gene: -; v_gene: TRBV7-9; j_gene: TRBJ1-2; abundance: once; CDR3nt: TGTGCCAGCAGCCTCGGGCGGGAAAACACCTTC; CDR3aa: CASSLGRENTF
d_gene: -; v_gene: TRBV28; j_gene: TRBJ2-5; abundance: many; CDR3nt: TGTGCCAGCACCCGGAACGGAGAGACCCAGTACTTC; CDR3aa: CASTRNGETQYF
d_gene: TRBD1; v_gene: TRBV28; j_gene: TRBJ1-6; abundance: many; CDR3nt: TGTGCCAGCATCAAGACAGGGTCTGGTAATTCACCCCTCCACTTT; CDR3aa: CASIKTGSGNSPLHF
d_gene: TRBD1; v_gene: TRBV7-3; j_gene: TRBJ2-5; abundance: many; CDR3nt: TGTGCCAGCAGCTTAGGAGACAGGGAGTCGGAGACCCAGTACTTC; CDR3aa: CASSLGDRESETQYF
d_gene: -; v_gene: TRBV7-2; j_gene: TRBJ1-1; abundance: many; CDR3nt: TGTGCCAGCACCATGAACACTGAAGCTTTCTTT; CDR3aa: CASTMNTEAFF
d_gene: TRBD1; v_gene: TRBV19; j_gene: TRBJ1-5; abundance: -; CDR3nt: TGTGCCAGTAGTGCTACCCGACAGGGTGGACAGCCCCAGCATTTT; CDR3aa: CASSATRQGGQPQHF
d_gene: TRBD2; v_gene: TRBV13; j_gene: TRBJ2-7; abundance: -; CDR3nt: TGTGCCAGCAGCTCATCTAGCGGGAGCTTAAGGGAGCAGTACTTC; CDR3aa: CASSSSSGSLREQYF
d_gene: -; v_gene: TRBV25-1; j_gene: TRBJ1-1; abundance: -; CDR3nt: TGTGCCAGCAGTGTGGGACGACGGGAAATGAACACTGAAGCTTTCTTT; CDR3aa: CASSVGRREMNTEAFF
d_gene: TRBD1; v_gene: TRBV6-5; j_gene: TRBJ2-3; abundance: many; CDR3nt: TGTGCCAGCAGTTGTGGACAGGAGGCAGATACGCAGTATTTT; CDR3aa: CASSCGQEADTQYF
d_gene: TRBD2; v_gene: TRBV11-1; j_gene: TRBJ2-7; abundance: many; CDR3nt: TGTGCCAGCAGCTCTCCGGGAGGGCCCTTCTCCTACGAGCAGTACTTC; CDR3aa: CASSSPGGPFSYEQYF
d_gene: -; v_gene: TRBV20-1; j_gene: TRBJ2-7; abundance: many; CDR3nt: TGCAGTGCTAGTAATGGTCCTACGCCCGAGCAGTACTTC; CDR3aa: CSASNGPTPEQYF
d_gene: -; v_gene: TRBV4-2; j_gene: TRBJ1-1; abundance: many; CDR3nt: TGTGCCAGCAGCCAACCGGGCCAACAGGGAATAAACACTGAAGCTTTCTTT; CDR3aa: CASSQPGQQGINTEAFF